This T cell receptor beta chain appears in the sequencing data of a study of blood T cell repertoires in COVID-19. The wider study: Samples came from the United States, Italy and Spain, spanning acute and convalescent COVID-19.

Germline V gene lookup returns CDR1 ENHRY and CDR2 SYGVKD. Trimming removed 4 bases from V and 2 bases from J; junction bases left unmatched: 7. The CDR3 consists of 15 residues. This table comes from immunoSEQ multiplex PCR, and its TCRdb copy is limited to in-frame clones, with some not included. The table has under 200,000 clones, under 80% seen once; the top ten hold around 2.9%. The specimen sequenced was peripheral blood. This chain links TRBV10-3 with TRBJ1-2, with 7 bases fitting TRBD1. This receptor was taken from a woman over 75 with acute or convalescent COVID-19. The CDR3 is CAISGTRQGNYGYTF. CDR3 in DNA: TGTGCCATCAGTGGGACCCGACAGGGAAACTATGGCTACACCTTC.